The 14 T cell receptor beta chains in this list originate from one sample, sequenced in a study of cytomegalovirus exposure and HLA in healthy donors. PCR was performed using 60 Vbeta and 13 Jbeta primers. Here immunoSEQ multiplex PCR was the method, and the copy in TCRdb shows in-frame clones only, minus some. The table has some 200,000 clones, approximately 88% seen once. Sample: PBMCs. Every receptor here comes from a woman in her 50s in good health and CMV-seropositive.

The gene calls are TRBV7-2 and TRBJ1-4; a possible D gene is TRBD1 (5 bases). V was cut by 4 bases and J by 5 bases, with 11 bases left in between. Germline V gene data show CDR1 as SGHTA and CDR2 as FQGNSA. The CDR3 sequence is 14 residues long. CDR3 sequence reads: CASSSQGGNEKLFF. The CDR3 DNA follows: TGTGCCAGCAGCTCCCAGGGTGGAAATGAAAAACTGTTTTTT.

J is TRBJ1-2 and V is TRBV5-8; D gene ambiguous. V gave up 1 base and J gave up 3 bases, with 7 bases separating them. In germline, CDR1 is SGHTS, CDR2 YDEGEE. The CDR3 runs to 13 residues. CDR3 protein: CASSLFPYYGYTF. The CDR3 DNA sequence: TGTGCCAGCAGCTTGTTCCCATACTATGGCTACACCTTC.

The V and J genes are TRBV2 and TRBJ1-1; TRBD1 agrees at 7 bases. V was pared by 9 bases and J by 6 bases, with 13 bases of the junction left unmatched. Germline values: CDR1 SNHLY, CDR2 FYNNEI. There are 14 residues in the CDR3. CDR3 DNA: TGTGCCAGTAAACTAGACAGGGCCTATTCTGAAGCTTTCTTT. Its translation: CASKLDRAYSEAFF.

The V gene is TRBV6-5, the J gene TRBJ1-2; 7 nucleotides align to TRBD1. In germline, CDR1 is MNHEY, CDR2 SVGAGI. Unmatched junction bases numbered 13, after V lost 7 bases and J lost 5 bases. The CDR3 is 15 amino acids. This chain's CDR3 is CASTKQGNGLYGYTF. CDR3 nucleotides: TGTGCCAGCACCAAACAGGGGAACGGGTTGTATGGCTACACCTTC.

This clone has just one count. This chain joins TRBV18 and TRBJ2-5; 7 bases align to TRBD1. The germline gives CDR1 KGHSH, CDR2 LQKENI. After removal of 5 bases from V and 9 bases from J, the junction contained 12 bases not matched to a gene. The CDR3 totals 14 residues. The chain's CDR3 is CASSTYRVQGAQYF. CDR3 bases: TGTGCCAGCTCAACATACCGGGTCCAGGGGGCCCAGTACTTC.

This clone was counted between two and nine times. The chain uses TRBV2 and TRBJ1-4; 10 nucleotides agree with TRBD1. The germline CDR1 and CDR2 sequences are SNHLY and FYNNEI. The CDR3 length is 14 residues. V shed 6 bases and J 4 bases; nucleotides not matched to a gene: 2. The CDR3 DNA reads TGTGCCAGCAGAAGGGACAGGGGTAATGAAAAACTGTTTTTT. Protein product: CASRRDRGNEKLFF.

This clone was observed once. The CDR3 loop is CASSQRDSRCLNPNTGELFF. The CDR3 DNA sequence: TGCGCCAGCAGTCAACGGGACAGCCGTTGTCTCAACCCAAACACCGGGGAGCTGTTTTTT. This sequence joins TRBV23-1 and TRBJ2-2; 7 bases map to TRBD1. TRBV23-1 belongs to the ORF category, with a function that is uncertain. Losses at the gene ends were 2 bases for V and 2 bases for J; bases not matched to a gene: 17. This CDR3 is built from 20 residues.

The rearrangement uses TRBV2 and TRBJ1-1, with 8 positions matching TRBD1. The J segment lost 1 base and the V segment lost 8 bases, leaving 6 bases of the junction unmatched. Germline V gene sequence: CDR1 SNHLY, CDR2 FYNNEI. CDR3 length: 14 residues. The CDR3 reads CASGDGQGNTEAFF. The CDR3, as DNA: TGTGCCAGCGGGGACGGACAGGGGAACACTGAAGCTTTCTTT.

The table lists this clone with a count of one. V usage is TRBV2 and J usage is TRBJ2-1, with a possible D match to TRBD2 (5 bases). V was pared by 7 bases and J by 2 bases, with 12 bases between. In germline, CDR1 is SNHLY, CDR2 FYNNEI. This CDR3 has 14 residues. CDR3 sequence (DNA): TGTGCCAGCACCGGGGTTCTAGCCTACAATGAGCAGTTCTTC. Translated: CASTGVLAYNEQFF.

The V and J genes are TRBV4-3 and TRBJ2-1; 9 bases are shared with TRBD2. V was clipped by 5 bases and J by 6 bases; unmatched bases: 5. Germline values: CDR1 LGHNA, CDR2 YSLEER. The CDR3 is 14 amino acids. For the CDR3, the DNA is TGCGCCAGCAGCTTCGGACTAGCGAGCAATGAGCAGTTCTTC. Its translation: CASSFGLASNEQFF.

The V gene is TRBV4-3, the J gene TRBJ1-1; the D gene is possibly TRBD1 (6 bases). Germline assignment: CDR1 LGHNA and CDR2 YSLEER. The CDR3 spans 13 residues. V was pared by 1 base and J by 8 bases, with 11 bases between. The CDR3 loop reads CASSQGQGTEAFF. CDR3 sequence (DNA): TGCGCCAGCAGCCAAGGGCAGGGGACGGAAGCTTTCTTT.

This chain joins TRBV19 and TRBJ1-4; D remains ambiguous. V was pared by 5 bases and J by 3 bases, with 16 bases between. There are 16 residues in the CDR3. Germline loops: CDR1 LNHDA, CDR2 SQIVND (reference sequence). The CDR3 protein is CASSSISKEANEKLFF. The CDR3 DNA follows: TGTGCCAGTAGTTCGATATCAAAGGAGGCTAATGAAAAACTGTTTTTT.

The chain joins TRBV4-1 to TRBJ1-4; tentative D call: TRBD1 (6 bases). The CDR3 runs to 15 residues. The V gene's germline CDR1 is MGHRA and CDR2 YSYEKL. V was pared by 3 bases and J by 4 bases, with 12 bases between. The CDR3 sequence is CASSQPTGLNEKLFF. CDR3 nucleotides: TGCGCCAGCAGCCAGCCGACAGGTCTTAATGAAAAACTGTTTTTT.

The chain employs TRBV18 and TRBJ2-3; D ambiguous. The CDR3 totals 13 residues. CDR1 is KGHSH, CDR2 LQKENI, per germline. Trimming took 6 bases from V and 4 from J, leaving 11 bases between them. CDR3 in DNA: TGTGCCAGCTCCCCTACGGTCGCAGATACGCAGTATTTT. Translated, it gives CASSPTVADTQYF.